This TCR beta chain was captured by sequencing in a study of metastatic and nonmetastatic thyroid tumors. Study overall: Samples came from malignant and benign thyroid patients, and repertoires were compared across blood and tumor or nodule tissue.

Every patient was untreated before thyroid surgery. This clone has a handful of counts. Its cognate antigen is unknown. The germline V gene has CDR1 SGHRS and CDR2 YFSETQ. The CDR3 covers 14 residues. Unmatched junction bases numbered 4, after V lost 4 bases and J lost 1 base. General study points: It was reported that TCR beta diversity was significantly higher in malignant thyroid tumors than benign nodules, in blood and tumor.

In the study's own analysis: Clinicopathological groups of papillary thyroid cancer showed CDR3 differences that were used to build a distant-metastasis classifier. TCRdb used MiXCR to call clones anew from the PCR reads. None of the V and J calls come from the authors' own analysis; TCRdb made them. The sample has approximately 31,000 clones, 25% to 30% seen once; the top ten hold approximately 30%. This clonotype was obtained from a female donor with papillary thyroid cancer or a benign thyroid nodule (not recorded which). Some clones in this sample may be carry-over from other donors' samples. What was sequenced was blood. The rearrangement links TRBV5-1 to TRBJ1-1, with 7 bases fitting TRBD1. The DNA for the CDR3 is TGCGCCAGCAGCGGGGGACAGAGGAACACTGAAGCTTTCTTT. It codes for CASSGGQRNTEAFF. Complete variable domain (other parts from reference TRBV5-1 and TRBJ1-1): KAGVTQTPRYLIKTRGQQVTLSCSPISGHRSVSWYQQTPGQGLQFLFEYFSETQRNKGNFPGRFSGRQFSNSRSEMNVSTLELGDSALYLCASSGGQRNTEAFFGQGTRLTVV.